This T cell receptor (beta chain) was captured in a study of cytomegalovirus exposure and HLA in healthy donors. For the study at large: HLA-typed donors contributed around 88 million unique TCRs, which were held in an early data release. General observations from the study: Near-uniform donor sequencing depth was presumed by presence/absence analyses. Reports indicated that the classifier achieved high specificity and sensitivity in diagnosing cytomegalovirus status. In an earlier analysis, about 87% or about 30%: the productive usage of most TCR beta V segments.

Amplification used 60 Vbeta primers and 13 Jbeta primers. Measured with immunoSEQ multiplex PCR; TCRdb has only the in-frame clones, and not every one. The top ten hold about 5.5% of the sample, which has around 130,000 clones, around 9% seen once. This clone was recorded a few times. Its antigen is undetermined. Germline loops: CDR1 GTSNPN, CDR2 SVGIG (reference sequence). V shed 0 bases, J shed 7 bases, and the junction held 4 bases outside the gene matches. This CDR3 spans 15 amino acids. The receptor's source is a man in his forties in good health and CMV-seronegative. Sequencing was performed on PBMCs. This chain connects TRBV30 to TRBJ1-6; 9 bases fit TRBD1. In DNA form, the CDR3 reads TGTGCCTGGAGTGTTGTGACAGGGGGGAATTCACCCCTCCACTTT. It is translated as CAWSVVTGGNSPLHF.